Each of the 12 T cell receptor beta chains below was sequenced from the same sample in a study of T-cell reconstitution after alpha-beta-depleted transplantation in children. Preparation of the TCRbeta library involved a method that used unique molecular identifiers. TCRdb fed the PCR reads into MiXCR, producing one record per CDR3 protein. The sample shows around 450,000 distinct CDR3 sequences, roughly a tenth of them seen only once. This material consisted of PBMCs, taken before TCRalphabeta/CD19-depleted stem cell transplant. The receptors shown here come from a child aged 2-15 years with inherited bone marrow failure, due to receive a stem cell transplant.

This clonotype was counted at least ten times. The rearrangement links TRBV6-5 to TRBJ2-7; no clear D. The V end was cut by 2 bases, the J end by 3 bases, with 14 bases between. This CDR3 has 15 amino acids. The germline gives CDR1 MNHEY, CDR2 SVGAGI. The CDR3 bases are TGTGCCAGCAGTTACGCTCTGGGCGGAGTCTACGAGCAGTACTTC. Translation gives CASSYALGGVYEQYF.

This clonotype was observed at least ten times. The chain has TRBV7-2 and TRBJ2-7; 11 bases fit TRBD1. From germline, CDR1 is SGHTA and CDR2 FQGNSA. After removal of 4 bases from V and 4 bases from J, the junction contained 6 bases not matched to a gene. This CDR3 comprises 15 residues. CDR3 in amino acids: CASSSEGQGAYEQYF. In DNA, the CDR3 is TGTGCCAGCAGCTCGGAAGGACAGGGGGCGTACGAGCAGTACTTC.

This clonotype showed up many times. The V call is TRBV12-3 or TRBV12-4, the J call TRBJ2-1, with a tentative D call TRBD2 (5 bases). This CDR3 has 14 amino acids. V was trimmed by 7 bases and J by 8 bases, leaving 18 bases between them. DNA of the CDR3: TGTGCCAGCACCTTGACTACGCCTACGGATGAGCAGTTCTTC. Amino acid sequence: CASTLTTPTDEQFF.

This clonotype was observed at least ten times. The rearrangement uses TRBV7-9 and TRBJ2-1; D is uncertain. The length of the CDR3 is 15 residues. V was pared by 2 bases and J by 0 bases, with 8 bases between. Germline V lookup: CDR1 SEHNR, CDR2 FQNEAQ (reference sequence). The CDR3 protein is CASSLPGSSYNEQFF. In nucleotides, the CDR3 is TGTGCCAGCAGCTTACCGGGTAGCTCCTACAATGAGCAGTTCTTC.

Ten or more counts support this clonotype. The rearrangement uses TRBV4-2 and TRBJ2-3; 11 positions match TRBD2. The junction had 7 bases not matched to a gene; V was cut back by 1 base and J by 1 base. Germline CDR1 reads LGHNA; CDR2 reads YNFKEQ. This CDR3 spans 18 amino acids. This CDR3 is CASSQGSVAGGGTDTQYF. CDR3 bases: TGTGCCAGCAGCCAAGGATCCGTAGCGGGAGGGGGCACAGATACGCAGTATTTT.

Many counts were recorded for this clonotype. CDR3 loop: CSGVVSGSSYEQYF. CDR3 nucleotides: TGCAGCGGCGTGGTGAGCGGGAGCTCCTACGAGCAGTACTTC. V usage is TRBV29-1 and J usage is TRBJ2-7; 8 nucleotides agree with TRBD2. The CDR3 has 14 amino acids. Trimming at V came to 7 bases and at J to 0 bases, leaving 8 bases not matched to a gene. In germline, CDR1 is SQVTM, CDR2 ANQGSEA.

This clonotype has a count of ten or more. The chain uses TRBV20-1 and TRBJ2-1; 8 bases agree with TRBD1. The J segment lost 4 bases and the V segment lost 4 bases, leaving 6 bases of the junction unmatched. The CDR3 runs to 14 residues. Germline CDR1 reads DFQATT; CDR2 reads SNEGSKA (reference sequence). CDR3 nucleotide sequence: TGCAGTGCTAACCCGGACAGGGTTTACAATGAGCAGTTCTTC. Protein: CSANPDRVYNEQFF.

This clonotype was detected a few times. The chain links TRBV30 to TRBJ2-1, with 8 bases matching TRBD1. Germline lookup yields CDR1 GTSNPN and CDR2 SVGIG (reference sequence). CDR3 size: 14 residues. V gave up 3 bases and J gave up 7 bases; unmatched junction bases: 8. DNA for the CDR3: TGTGCCTGGAGGGGACAGGTACCTTGGAATGAGCAGTTCTTC. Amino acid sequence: CAWRGQVPWNEQFF.

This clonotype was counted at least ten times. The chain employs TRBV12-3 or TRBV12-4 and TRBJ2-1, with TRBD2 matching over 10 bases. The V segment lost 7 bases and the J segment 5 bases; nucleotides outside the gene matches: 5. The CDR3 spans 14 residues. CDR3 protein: CASKRTSGDNEQFF. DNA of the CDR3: TGTGCCAGCAAGAGGACTAGCGGCGACAATGAGCAGTTCTTC.

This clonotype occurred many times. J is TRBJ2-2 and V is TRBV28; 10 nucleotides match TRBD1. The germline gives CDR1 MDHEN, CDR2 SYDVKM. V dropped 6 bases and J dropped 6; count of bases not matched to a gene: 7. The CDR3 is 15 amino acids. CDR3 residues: CASSTRDRGSGELFF. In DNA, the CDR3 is TGTGCCAGCAGCACCCGGGACAGGGGCTCCGGGGAGCTGTTTTTT. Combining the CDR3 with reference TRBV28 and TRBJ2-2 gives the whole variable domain DVKVTQSSRYLVKRTGEKVFLECVQDMDHENMFWYRQDPGLGLRLIYFSYDVKMKEKGDIPEGYSVSREKKERFSLILESASTNQTSMYLCASSTRDRGSGELFFGEGSRLTVL.

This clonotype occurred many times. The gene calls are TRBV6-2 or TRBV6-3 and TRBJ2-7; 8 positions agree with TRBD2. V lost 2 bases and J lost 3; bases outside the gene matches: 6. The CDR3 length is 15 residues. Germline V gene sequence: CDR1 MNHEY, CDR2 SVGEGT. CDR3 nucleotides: TGTGCCAGCAGTTACCGGCTAGCGGGTAGCTACGAGCAGTACTTC. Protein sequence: CASSYRLAGSYEQYF.

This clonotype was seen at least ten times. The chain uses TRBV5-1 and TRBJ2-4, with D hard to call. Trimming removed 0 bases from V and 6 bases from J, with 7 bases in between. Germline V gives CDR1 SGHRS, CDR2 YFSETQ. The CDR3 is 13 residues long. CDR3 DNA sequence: TGCGCCAGCAGCTTGGGGGAATTAAACATTCAGTACTTC. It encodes CASSLGELNIQYF.